The 23 T cell receptor beta chains below come from one sample, sequenced in a study of regulatory T cells in long-lasting Graves disease. Regarding time point: persistent/refractory GD, antithyroid drugs over 5 years with positive TRAb. TCR sequences were obtained from RNA taken from PBMCs. HTBI primers from iRepertoire and Arm-PCR of CDR3 regions yielded the TCR beta libraries. From the multiplex PCR reads, TCRdb called clonotypes with MiXCR, one entry per CDR3 protein. The sample holds a few hundred thousand distinct CDR3 sequences, 20% to 25% seen once. Sample: peripheral blood mononuclear cells (PBMCs), taken when the disease was refractory, from a patient treated with antithyroid drugs. Receptors were obtained from a woman in her 40s with Graves disease.

This clonotype has at least ten counts. The genes are TRBV6-1 and TRBJ2-7, with 10 positions matching TRBD2. The CDR3 length is 14 residues. Losses at the gene ends were 6 bases for V and 3 bases for J; bases not matched to a gene: 5. CDR1 MNHNS and CDR2 SASEGT come from the germline V gene. The CDR3 protein is CASSHPSGSYEQYF. In DNA form, the CDR3 reads TGTGCCAGCAGCCATCCTAGCGGGAGCTACGAGCAGTACTTC.

This sequence joins TRBV29-1 and TRBJ1-1; 7 bases agree with TRBD1. J was trimmed by 4 bases and V by 8 bases; bases with no gene match: 16. CDR1 is SQVTM and CDR2 is ANQGSEA in the germline V gene. CDR3 length: 15 residues. The CDR3 loop reads CSSRGQTGMGTEAFF. The CDR3 DNA follows: TGCAGCTCCCGGGGCCAGACAGGGATGGGCACTGAAGCTTTCTTT.

The genes are TRBV2 and TRBJ2-3; 9 bases agree with TRBD2. CDR1 is SNHLY, CDR2 FYNNEI, per germline. The CDR3 extends over 18 amino acids. V lost 2 bases and J lost 5; bases outside the gene matches: 14. CDR3: CASSEYYLAGASIDTQYF. The CDR3 bases are TGTGCCAGCAGTGAATACTATTTAGCGGGAGCATCCATAGATACGCAGTATTTT.

This clonotype was counted at least ten times. The chain is built from TRBV20-1 and TRBJ1-4, with D maybe TRBD1 (6 bases). The germline CDR1 and CDR2 sequences are DFQATT and SNEGSKA (reference sequence). The ends were cut back, 3 bases at V and 11 bases at J, with 16 bases in the middle. CDR3 size: 13 residues. CDR3 in DNA: TGCAGTGCTAGGGGGAAGGGGGGAACGAAACTGTTTTTT. Its protein is CSARGKGGTKLFF.

Many counts were recorded for this clonotype. V is TRBV11-2 and J is TRBJ1-4; D call uncertain. The V gene lost 1 base and the J gene lost 0 bases, with 9 bases spanning the gap. This CDR3 comprises 16 residues. Germline V gives CDR1 SGHAT, CDR2 FQNNGV. The CDR3 is CASSLGEVATNEKLFF. The CDR3 nucleotides are TGTGCCAGCAGCTTAGGGGAAGTTGCAACTAATGAAAAACTGTTTTTT.

The chain is built from TRBV29-1 and TRBJ2-1; 7 positions agree with TRBD2. The CDR3 runs 14 residues. The germline V gene encodes CDR1 SQVTM and CDR2 ANQGSEA. V lost 6 bases and J lost 8; bases outside the gene matches: 13. CDR3 amino acids: CSVVLRELRHEQFF. CDR3 DNA: TGCAGCGTCGTCCTGCGGGAGTTGAGGCATGAGCAGTTCTTC.

This clonotype has a count of ten or more. This chain connects TRBV20-1 to TRBJ1-1; TRBD1 might be the D (5 bases). There are 16 residues in the CDR3. The V and J ends lost 3 bases and 5 bases respectively, with 22 bases between them. From germline, CDR1 is DFQATT and CDR2 SNEGSKA (reference sequence). The DNA for the CDR3 is TGCAGTGCTAGTTACGTCAGGGATATCGAGATAACTGAAGCTTTCTTT. This translates into CSASYVRDIEITEAFF.

This clonotype has only one observation. The chain uses TRBV9 and TRBJ1-2, with D uncertain. The CDR3 contains 15 residues. The germline gives CDR1 SGDLS, CDR2 YYNGEE. V lost 8 bases and J lost 3, with 20 bases in between. The CDR3 is CARSLRPDGDYGYTF. The CDR3 coding sequence is TGTGCCAGGAGCCTCAGGCCTGATGGGGACTATGGCTACACCTTC.

This clonotype came up a few times. This may come from a read error, since a much larger clone is one base off. The V call is TRBV28, the J call TRBJ2-7, with no clear D. Germline CDR1 is MDHEN and CDR2 is SYDVKM. The CDR3 loop spans 14 amino acids. Trimming removed 3 bases from V and 5 bases from J, with 14 bases in between. CDR3 sequence: CASSFPQVSHEQYF. The CDR3 bases are TGTGCCAGCAGTTTCCCCCAGGTCAGTCACGAGCAGTACTTC.

On this clonotype itself: Given a much more abundant clone one base away, this may be a read error. This sequence joins TRBV6-1 and TRBJ2-5, with 14 bases matching TRBD2. This CDR3 region has 17 residues. The V gene's germline CDR1 is MNHNS and CDR2 SASEGT. V shed 6 bases, J shed 11 bases, and the junction held 17 bases outside the gene matches. Written as DNA, the CDR3 is TGTGCCAGCAGGCTTACCGGGACTAGCGGGAGTGGGAATGAGCAGTACTTC. It translates to CASRLTGTSGSGNEQYF.

This clonotype was counted at least ten times. This chain's CDR3 is CASSLRFSPQHF. Written as DNA, the CDR3 is TGTGCCAGCAGTTTACGATTCTCGCCCCAGCATTTT. The chain links TRBV28 to TRBJ1-5; D is unresolved. The CDR3 spans 12 residues. Germline assignment: CDR1 MDHEN and CDR2 SYDVKM. V lost 2 bases and J 9 bases, leaving 8 bases between the germline ends.

This sequence joins TRBV3-1 and TRBJ2-4; 12 bases map to TRBD2. The trim removed 4 bases at V and 7 bases at J, leaving 8 bases unmatched. The CDR3 runs to 16 residues. CDR1 LGHDT and CDR2 YNNKEL come from the germline V gene (reference sequence). The CDR3 DNA is TGTGCCAGCAGCCCGCAGACTAGCGGGAGTTGGAACATTCAGTACTTC. Encoded protein: CASSPQTSGSWNIQYF.

This clonotype appeared many times. The chain joins TRBV7-2 to TRBJ1-1, with D unclear. The germline V gene encodes CDR1 SGHTA and CDR2 FQGNSA. V lost 5 bases to trimming and J lost 1 base, with 17 bases between them. There are 16 residues in the CDR3. This CDR3 reads CASSPPQDPKNTEAFF. CDR3 bases: TGTGCCAGCAGCCCCCCTCAGGACCCTAAGAACACTGAAGCTTTCTTT. Together with reference TRBV7-2 and TRBJ1-1, the CDR3 gives the full variable domain: GAGVSQSPSNKVTEKGKDVELRCDPISGHTALYWYRQSLGQGLEFLIYFQGNSAPDKSGLPSDRFSAERTGGSVSTLTIQRTQQEDSAVYLCASSPPQDPKNTEAFFGQGTRLTVV.

This clonotype was seen repeatedly, ten times or more. The V and J genes are TRBV6-1 and TRBJ2-7, with 9 bases fitting TRBD2. The germline gives CDR1 MNHNS, CDR2 SASEGT. V lost 7 bases and J lost 4; bases outside the gene matches: 8. This CDR3 is built from 14 residues. The CDR3 loop is CASISSGRGYEQYF. The CDR3 DNA follows: TGTGCCAGCATCAGTAGCGGGAGAGGGTACGAGCAGTACTTC.

This sequence joins TRBV5-8 and TRBJ2-7; perhaps D is TRBD1 or TRBD2 (6 bases each). The germline V gene encodes CDR1 SGHTS and CDR2 YDEGEE. This CDR3 has 11 residues. Trimming shortened V by 9 bases and J by 5 bases, and 12 bases separated the two germline ends. The CDR3 sequence is CATGGQDEQYF. The CDR3 coding sequence is TGTGCCACCGGGGGCCAGGACGAGCAGTACTTC.

The chain uses TRBV9 and TRBJ2-2; TRBD1 might be the D (5 bases). Trimming removed 4 bases at V and 6 bases at J, with 13 bases between. The CDR3 runs to 14 residues. Germline CDR1 is SGDLS and CDR2 is YYNGEE. CDR3 nucleotides: TGTGCCAGCAGCTTAAGGTGGGGCCCCGGGGAGCTGTTTTTT. Protein sequence: CASSLRWGPGELFF.

At least ten counts were recorded for this clonotype. This sequence joins TRBV12-3 or TRBV12-4 and TRBJ2-7; 7 bases align to TRBD1. The CDR3 extends over 16 amino acids. J gave up 0 bases and V 5 bases, and 10 bases lay outside the gene matches. The CDR3 DNA is TGTGCCAGCAGTCTCCGACAGGGAAAGAGCTCCTACGAGCAGTACTTC. Amino acid sequence: CASSLRQGKSSYEQYF.

The CDR3 bases are TGTGCCAGCAGCGTAGTAGGTGATCCGAACACCGGGGAGCTGTTTTTT. This codes for CASSVVGDPNTGELFF. The V gene is TRBV9, the J gene TRBJ2-2; D gene uncertain. The CDR3 is 16 amino acids. V was trimmed by 0 bases and J by 0 bases, leaving 9 bases between them. The germline V gene has CDR1 SGDLS and CDR2 YYNGEE.

Ten or more counts support this clonotype. The rearrangement links TRBV12-3 or TRBV12-4 to TRBJ2-7; 12 bases match TRBD2. Trimming took 5 bases from V and 6 from J; bases not matched to a gene: 5. The CDR3 consists of 14 residues. The CDR3 nucleotides are TGTGCCAGCAGTCGACTAGCGGGAGAACCCGAGCAGTACTTC. This translates into CASSRLAGEPEQYF.

This clonotype was seen many times. The chain combines TRBV11-2 with TRBJ1-4; D remains unclear. The germline CDR1 and CDR2 sequences are SGHAT and FQNNGV. The CDR3 runs to 15 residues. V shed 2 bases and J shed 7 bases, with 14 bases lying between them. DNA of the CDR3: TGTGCCAGCAGCTTACGACCCTTCCAAACTGAAAAACTGTTTTTT. Translating gives CASSLRPFQTEKLFF.

This clonotype was observed many times. The chain couples TRBV6-1 to TRBJ2-2, with 7 positions matching TRBD2. CDR3 length equals 13 residues. The germline gives CDR1 MNHNS, CDR2 SASEGT. The V gene end was trimmed by 6 bases and the J gene end by 6 bases; junction bases not matched to a gene: 4. CDR3 DNA sequence: TGTGCCAGCAGCGCAGGGAGGGCCGGGGAGCTGTTTTTT. Amino acids: CASSAGRAGELFF.

This clonotype was picked up a small number of times. J is TRBJ2-3 and V is TRBV28, with 7 bases identical to TRBD2. Per germline, CDR1 MDHEN and CDR2 SYDVKM. The ends lost 6 bases at V and 5 bases at J; junction bases unmatched: 14. CDR3 size: 16 residues. The chain's CDR3 is CASSEPRAGAGDTQYF. CDR3 nucleotide sequence: TGTGCCAGCAGCGAACCAAGGGCGGGAGCGGGAGATACGCAGTATTTT.

The chain joins TRBV29-1 to TRBJ2-2, with TRBD1 identical over 8 bases. Trimming cost V 4 bases and J 6 bases; bases outside gene matches: 4. This CDR3 is 13 amino acids long. The germline CDR1 and CDR2 sequences are SQVTM and ANQGSEA. The CDR3 DNA sequence: TGCAGCGTTGTGCCAGGGGGCTCCGGGGAGCTGTTTTTT. Translated, it gives CSVVPGGSGELFF.